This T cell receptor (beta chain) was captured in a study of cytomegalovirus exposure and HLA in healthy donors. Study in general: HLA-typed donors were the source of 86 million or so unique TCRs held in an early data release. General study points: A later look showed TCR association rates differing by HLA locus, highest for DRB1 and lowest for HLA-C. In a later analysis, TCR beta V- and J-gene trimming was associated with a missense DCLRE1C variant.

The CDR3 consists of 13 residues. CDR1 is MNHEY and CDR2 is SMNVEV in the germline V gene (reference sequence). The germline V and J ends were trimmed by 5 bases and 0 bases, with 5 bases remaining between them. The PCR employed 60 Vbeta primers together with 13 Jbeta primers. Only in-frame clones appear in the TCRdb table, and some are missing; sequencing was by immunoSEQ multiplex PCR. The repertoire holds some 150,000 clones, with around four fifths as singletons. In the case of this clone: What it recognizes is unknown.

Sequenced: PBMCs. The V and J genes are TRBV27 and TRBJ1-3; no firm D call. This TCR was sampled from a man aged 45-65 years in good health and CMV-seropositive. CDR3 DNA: TGTGCCAGCAGTCCTAACTCTGGAAACACCATATATTTT. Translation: CASSPNSGNTIYF.